The 5 T cell receptor beta chains given below trace back to one sample, sequenced in a study of blood T cell repertoires in COVID-19. Clones were read by immunoSEQ multiplex PCR, and TCRdb kept only the in-frame ones, dropping some. The sample gives around 300,000 clones, around 87% of which show up once; under 1.1% is in the top ten. The sequencing input was peripheral blood. The receptors come from a woman between 35 and 50 years old with COVID-19, enrolled during active disease.

The chain carries TRBV27 and TRBJ2-1, with a possible D match to TRBD2 (5 bases). The germline gives CDR1 MNHEY, CDR2 SMNVEV (reference sequence). Trimming removed 7 bases from V and 5 bases from J, with 15 bases in between. The CDR3 is 14 amino acids. The CDR3 sequence: CASIASLWDNEQFF. Here the CDR3 DNA reads TGTGCCAGCATAGCGAGCTTATGGGACAATGAGCAGTTCTTC.

The chain has TRBV7-2 and TRBJ2-1; D may be TRBD1 (5 bases). Germline CDR1 reads SGHTA; CDR2 reads FQGNSA. This CDR3 contains 14 residues. V was shortened by 2 bases and J by 5 bases, with 10 bases between the two germline ends. The CDR3 nucleotides read TGTGCCAGCAGCTTACAGGGAACGGACAATGAGCAGTTCTTC. Translating it yields CASSLQGTDNEQFF.

The chain combines TRBV5-4 with TRBJ2-7, with D possibly matching TRBD1 (6 bases). CDR1 and CDR2 from the germline V gene are SGHNT and YYREEE (reference sequence). This CDR3 spans 15 amino acids. The germline V and J ends were trimmed by 4 bases and 1 base, with 15 bases remaining between them. The CDR3 sequence: CASSARTETSYEQYF. The CDR3 bases are TGTGCCAGCAGCGCCCGGACAGAGACTTCCTACGAGCAGTACTTC.

The rearrangement joins TRBV4-2 to TRBJ1-1; D not resolved. This CDR3 spans 18 amino acids. Germline CDR1 reads LGHNA; CDR2 reads YNFKEQ. V lost 1 base and J 0 bases, leaving 18 bases between the germline ends. CDR3 in DNA: TGTGCCAGCAGCCAAGGAATGATAACGGGAAGCTTGAACACTGAAGCTTTCTTT. Its protein is CASSQGMITGSLNTEAFF.

V usage is TRBV4-1 and J usage is TRBJ2-7, with TRBD1 matching 7 bases. Germline CDR1 MGHRA, CDR2 YSYEKL. The junction had 6 bases not matched to a gene; V was cut back by 3 bases and J by 4 bases. This CDR3 is 14 amino acids long. This CDR3 reads CASSHGTDVYEQYF. The CDR3 DNA reads TGCGCCAGCAGCCATGGGACAGACGTTTACGAGCAGTACTTC.